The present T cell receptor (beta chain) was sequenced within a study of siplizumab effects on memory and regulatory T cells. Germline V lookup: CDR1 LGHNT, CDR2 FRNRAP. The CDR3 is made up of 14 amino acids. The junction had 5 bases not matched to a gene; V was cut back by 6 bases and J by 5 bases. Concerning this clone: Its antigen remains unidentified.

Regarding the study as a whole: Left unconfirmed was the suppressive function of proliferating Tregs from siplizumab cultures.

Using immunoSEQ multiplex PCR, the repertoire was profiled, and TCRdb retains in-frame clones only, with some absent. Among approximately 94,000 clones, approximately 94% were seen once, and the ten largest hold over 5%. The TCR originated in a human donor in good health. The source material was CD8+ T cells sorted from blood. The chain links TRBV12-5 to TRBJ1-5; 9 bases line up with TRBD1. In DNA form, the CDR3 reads TGTGCTAGTGGGATGGGGACAGGGTATCAGCCCCAGCATTTT. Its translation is CASGMGTGYQPQHF.